This entry describes one TCR beta chain. Amplification used 60 Vbeta primers and 13 Jbeta primers. Authors' processing steps: The authors later counted approximately 80 million unique TCR beta chains, 9 million to 14 million of them shared. Sequenced by immunoSEQ multiplex PCR; TCRdb stores in-frame clones only, minus some. V and J calls and clone size are copied from that table; D and trimming were computed from the DNA. In the table there are more than 80,000 clones, about 69% of which are singletons. The data originate from a study of cytomegalovirus exposure and HLA in healthy donors. Trimming took 6 bases from V and 7 from J, leaving 10 bases between them. Germline lookup yields CDR1 MNHEY and CDR2 SMNVEV (reference sequence). The CDR3 totals 12 residues.

Sequencing was performed on PBMCs. This sequence originates from a man aged 60-69 years in good health and CMV-seronegative. The chain recombines TRBV27 with TRBJ2-1; no definite D call. CDR3: CASRTGSNEQFF. CDR3 nucleotide sequence: TGTGCCAGCAGGACGGGTTCGAATGAGCAGTTCTTC.